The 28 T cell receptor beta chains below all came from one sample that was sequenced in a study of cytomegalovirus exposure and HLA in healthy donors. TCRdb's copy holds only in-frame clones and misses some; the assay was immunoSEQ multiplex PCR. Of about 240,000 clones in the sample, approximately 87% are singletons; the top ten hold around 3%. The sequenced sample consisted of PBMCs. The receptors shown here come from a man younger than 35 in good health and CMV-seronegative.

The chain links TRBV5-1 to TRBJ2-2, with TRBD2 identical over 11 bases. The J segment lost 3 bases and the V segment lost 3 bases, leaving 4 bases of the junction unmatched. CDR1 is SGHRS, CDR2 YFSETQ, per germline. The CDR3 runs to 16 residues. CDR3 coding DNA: TGCGCCAGCAGCTGGACTAGCGGGCACTACACCGGGGAGCTGTTTTTT. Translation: CASSWTSGHYTGELFF.

CDR3: CASSSRKTQGGGLKSPLHF. CDR3 coding DNA: TGTGCCAGCAGCTCCCGGAAAACACAGGGTGGGGGCCTAAAATCACCCCTCCACTTT. The chain links TRBV7-9 to TRBJ1-6, with D maybe TRBD1 (6 bases). The CDR3 totals 19 residues. Trimming took 4 bases from V and 10 from J, leaving 29 bases between them. CDR1 is SEHNR and CDR2 is FQNEAQ in the germline V gene (reference sequence).

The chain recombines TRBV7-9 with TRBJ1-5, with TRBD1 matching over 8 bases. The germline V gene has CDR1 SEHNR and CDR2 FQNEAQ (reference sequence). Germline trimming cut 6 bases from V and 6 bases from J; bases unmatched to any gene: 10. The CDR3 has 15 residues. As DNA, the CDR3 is TGTGCCAGCAGTTACAATCGAGACAGGGGTCAGCCCCAGCATTTT. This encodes CASSYNRDRGQPQHF.

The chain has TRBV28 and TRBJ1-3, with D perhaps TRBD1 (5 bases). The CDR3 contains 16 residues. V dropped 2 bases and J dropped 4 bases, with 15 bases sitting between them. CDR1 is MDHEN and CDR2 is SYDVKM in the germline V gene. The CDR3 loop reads CASSLGWRGTGNTIYF. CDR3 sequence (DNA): TGTGCCAGCAGTTTAGGATGGCGGGGGACCGGAAACACCATATATTTT.

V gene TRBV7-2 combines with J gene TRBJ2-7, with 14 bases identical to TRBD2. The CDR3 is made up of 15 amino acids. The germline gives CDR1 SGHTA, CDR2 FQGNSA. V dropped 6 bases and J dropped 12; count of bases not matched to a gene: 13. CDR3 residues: CASSSGLAGALPGYF. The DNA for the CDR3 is TGTGCCAGCAGTTCGGGACTAGCGGGAGCCCTTCCCGGGTACTTC. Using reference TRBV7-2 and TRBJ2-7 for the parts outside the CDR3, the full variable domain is GAGVSQSPSNKVTEKGKDVELRCDPISGHTALYWYRQSLGQGLEFLIYFQGNSAPDKSGLPSDRFSAERTGGSVSTLTIQRTQQEDSAVYLCASSSGLAGALPGYFGPGTRLTVT.

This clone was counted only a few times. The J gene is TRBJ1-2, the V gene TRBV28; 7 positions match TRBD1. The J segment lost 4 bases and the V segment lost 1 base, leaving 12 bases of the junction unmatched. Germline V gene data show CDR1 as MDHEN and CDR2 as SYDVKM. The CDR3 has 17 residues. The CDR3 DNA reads TGTGCCAGCAGTTTATTGATGGACAGGAGTAACGTCTATGGCTACACCTTC. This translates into CASSLLMDRSNVYGYTF.

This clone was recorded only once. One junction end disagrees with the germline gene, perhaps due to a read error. The CDR3 loop is CASSSHKKRLF. The CDR3 bases are TGTGCCAGCAGTTCCCACAAAAAGAGGCTTTTT. The V call is TRBV28, the J call TRBJ1-4; D call uncertain. The CDR3 loop spans 11 amino acids. Per the germline V gene, CDR1 is MDHEN and CDR2 is SYDVKM.

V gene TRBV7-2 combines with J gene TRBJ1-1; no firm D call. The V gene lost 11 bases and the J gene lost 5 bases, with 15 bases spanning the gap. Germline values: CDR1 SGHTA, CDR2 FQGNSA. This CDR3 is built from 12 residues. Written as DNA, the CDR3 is TGTGCCGCCCCCCCGGGAAGAACTGAAGCTTTCTTT. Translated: CAAPPGRTEAFF.

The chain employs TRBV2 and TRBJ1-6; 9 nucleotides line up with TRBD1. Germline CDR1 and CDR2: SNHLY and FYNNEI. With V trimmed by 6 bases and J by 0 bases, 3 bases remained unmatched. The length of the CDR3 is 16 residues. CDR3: CASRGQGSSYNSPLHF. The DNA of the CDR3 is TGTGCCAGCAGGGGACAGGGAAGCTCCTATAATTCACCCCTCCACTTT.

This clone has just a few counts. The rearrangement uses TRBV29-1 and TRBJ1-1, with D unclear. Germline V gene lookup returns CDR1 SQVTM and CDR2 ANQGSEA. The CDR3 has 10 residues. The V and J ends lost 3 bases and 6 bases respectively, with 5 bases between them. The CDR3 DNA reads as TGCAGCGTTGACAGCGCTGAAGCTTTCTTT. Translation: CSVDSAEAFF.

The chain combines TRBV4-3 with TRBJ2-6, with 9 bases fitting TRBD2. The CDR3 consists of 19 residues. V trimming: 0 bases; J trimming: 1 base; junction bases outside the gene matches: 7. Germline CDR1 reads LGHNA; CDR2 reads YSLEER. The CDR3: CASSQERLAGMSGANVLTF. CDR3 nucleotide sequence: TGCGCCAGCAGCCAAGAGCGGCTAGCGGGAATGTCTGGGGCCAACGTCCTGACTTTC.

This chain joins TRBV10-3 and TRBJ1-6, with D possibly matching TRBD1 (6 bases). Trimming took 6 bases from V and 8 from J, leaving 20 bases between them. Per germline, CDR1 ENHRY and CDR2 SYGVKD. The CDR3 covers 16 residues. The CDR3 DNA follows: TGTGCCATCAGGGGACATACCGGGTCGGACGATTCACCCCTCCACTTT. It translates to CAIRGHTGSDDSPLHF.

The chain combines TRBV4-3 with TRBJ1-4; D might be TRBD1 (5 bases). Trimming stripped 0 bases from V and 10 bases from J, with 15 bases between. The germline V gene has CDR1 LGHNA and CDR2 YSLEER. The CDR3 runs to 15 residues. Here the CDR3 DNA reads TGCGCCAGCAGCCAAGACTCGGACACCTACGTAAAACTGTTTTTT. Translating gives CASSQDSDTYVKLFF.

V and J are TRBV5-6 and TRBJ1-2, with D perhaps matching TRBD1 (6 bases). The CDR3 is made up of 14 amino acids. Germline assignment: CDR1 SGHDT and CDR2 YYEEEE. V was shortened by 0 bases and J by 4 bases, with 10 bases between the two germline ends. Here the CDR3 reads CASSLDRASYGYTF. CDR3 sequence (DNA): TGTGCCAGCAGCTTGGACAGGGCCAGCTATGGCTACACCTTC.

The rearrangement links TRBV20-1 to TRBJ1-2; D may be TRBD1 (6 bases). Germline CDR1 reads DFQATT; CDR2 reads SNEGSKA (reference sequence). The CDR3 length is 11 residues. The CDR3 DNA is TGCAGCCACGGACAGAACTATGGCTACACCTTC. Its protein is CSHGQNYGYTF.

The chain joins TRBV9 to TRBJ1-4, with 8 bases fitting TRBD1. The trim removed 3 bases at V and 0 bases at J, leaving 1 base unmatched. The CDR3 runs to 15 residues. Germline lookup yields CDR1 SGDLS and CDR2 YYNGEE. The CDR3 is CASSAGQATNEKLFF. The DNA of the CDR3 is TGTGCCAGCAGCGCGGGACAGGCAACTAATGAAAAACTGTTTTTT.

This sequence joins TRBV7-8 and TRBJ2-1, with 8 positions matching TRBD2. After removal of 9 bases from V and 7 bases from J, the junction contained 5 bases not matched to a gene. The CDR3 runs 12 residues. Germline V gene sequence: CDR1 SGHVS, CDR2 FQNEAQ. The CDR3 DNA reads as TGTGCCAGTAGGGCTAGCGGGAATGAGCAGTTCTTC. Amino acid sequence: CASRASGNEQFF.

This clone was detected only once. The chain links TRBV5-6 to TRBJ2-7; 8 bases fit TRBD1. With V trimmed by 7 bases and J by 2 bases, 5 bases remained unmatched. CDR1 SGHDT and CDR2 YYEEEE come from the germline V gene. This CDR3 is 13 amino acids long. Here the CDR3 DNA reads TGTGCCAGCGGGGACAGGTTAACCTACGAGCAGTACTTC. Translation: CASGDRLTYEQYF.

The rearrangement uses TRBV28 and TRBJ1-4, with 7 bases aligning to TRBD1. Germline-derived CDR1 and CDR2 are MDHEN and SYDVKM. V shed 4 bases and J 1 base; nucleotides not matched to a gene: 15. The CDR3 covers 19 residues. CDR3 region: CASSSRYFTGVGTNEKLFF. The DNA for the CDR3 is TGTGCCAGCAGTTCCCGGTACTTTACAGGGGTGGGAACTAATGAAAAACTGTTTTTT.

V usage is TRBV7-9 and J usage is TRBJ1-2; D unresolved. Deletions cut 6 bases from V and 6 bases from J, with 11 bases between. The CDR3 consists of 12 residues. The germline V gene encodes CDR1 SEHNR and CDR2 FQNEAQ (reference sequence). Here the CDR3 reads CASSKGEHGYTF. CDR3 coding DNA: TGTGCCAGCAGTAAGGGAGAGCATGGCTACACCTTC.

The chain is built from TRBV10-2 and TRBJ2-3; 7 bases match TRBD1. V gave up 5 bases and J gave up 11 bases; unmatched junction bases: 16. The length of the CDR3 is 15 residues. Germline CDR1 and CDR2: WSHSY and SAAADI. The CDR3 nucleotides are TGCGCCAGCAGTCGCTTCCGGGACAGTTCCTCGGGGCAGTATTTT. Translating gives CASSRFRDSSSGQYF.

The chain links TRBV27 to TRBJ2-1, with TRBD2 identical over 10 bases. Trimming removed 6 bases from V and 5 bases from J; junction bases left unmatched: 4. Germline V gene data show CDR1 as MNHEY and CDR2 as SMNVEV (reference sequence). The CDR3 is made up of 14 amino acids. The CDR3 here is CASSRLAGNNEQFF. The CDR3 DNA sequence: TGTGCCAGCAGCCGACTAGCGGGTAACAATGAGCAGTTCTTC.

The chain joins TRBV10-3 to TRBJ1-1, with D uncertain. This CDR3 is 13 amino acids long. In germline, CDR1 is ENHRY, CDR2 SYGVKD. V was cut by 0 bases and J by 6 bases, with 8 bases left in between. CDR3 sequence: CAISESLTPEAFF. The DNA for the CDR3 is TGTGCCATCAGTGAGTCCCTGACTCCTGAAGCTTTCTTT.

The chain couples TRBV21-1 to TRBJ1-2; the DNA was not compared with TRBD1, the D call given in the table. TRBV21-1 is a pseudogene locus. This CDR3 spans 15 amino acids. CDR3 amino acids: CASSRNRGRLWGYTF. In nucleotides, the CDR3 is TGTGCCAGCAGCAGGAATAGGGGGCGTCTTTGGGGCTACACCTTC.

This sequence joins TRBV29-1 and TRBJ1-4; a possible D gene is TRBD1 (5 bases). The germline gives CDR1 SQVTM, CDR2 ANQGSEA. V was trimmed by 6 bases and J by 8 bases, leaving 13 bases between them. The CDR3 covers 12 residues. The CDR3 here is CSVTPGGEKLFF. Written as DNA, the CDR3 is TGCAGCGTGACTCCCGGGGGGGAAAAACTGTTTTTT.

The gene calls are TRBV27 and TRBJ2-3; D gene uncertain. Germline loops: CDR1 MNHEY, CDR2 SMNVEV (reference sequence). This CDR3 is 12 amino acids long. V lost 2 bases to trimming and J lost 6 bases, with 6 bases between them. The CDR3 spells CASSLLLDTQYF. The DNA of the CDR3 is TGTGCCAGCAGTTTACTTTTGGATACGCAGTATTTT.

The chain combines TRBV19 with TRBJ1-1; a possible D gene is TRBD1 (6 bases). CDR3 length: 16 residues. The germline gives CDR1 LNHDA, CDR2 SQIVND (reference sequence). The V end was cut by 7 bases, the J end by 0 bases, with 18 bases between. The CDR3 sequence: CASTFLPGHMNTEAFF. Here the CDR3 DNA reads TGTGCCAGTACTTTCCTCCCGGGACACATGAACACTGAAGCTTTCTTT.

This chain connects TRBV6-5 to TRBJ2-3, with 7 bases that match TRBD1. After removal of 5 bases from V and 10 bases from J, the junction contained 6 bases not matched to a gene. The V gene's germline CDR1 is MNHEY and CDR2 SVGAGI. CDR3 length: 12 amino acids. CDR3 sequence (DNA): TGTGCCAGCAGTATTTCGACAGGGCCGCAGTATTTT. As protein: CASSISTGPQYF.